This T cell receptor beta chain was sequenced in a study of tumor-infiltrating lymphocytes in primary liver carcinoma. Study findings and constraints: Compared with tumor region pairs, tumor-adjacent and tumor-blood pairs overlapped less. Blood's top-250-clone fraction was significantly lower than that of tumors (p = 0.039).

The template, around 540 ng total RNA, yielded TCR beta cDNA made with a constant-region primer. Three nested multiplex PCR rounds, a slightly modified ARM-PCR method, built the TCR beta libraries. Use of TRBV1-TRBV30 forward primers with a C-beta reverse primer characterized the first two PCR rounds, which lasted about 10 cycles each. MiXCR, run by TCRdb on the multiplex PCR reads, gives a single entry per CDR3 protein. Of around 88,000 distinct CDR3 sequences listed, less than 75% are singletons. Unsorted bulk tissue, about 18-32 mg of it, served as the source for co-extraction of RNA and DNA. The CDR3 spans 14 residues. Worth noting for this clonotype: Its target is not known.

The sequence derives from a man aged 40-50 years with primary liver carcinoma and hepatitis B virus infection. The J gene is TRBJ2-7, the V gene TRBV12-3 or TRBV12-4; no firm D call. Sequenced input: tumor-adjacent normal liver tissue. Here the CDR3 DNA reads TGTACCATCCTCCAGAGTGGTCAGCGCTACGAGCAGTACTTC. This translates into CTILQSGQRYEQYF.